This T cell receptor beta chain was obtained from a study of OX40 agonist ivuxolimab in advanced cancers. Study as a whole: Patients were infused with ivuxolimab every 2 weeks at 0.01 to 10 mg/kg. The study's findings and limits: Low normalized T-cell clonal expansion was additionally recorded for some nonresponders. Expanded clones were, on average, more numerous among CD8+ T cells than CD4+.

Exclusion of a patient followed from autoimmune disease history or systemic immunosuppression. About this clone itself: Antigen unknown.

The V segment lost 4 bases and the J segment 7 bases; nucleotides outside the gene matches: 7. CDR1 and CDR2 (germline): SGHRS, YFSETQ. The CDR3 contains 15 residues. The repertoire was sequenced with immunoSEQ multiplex PCR; TCRdb's copy has only in-frame clones and lacks some. Of tens of thousands of clones listed, around four fifths are singletons. Sequenced here: CD4+ or CD8+ T cells sorted from blood, sampled in a trial of the OX40 agonist ivuxolimab. The sequence was obtained from an adult with an advanced solid tumor such as melanoma, head and neck, liver or kidney cancer. The gene calls are TRBV5-1 and TRBJ2-2; 10 bases are a match to TRBD1. For the CDR3, the DNA is TGCGCCAGCAGCCCAAGGACAGGGGGAATCGGGGAGCTGTTTTTT. Its protein product is CASSPRTGGIGELFF.